This TCR beta chain was sequenced for a study of blood T cell repertoires in COVID-19. Overall study context: Sites across the United States, Italy and Spain contributed samples from acute and convalescent COVID-19. Sources were T cells, B-cell-depleted T cells, or PBMCs; the material itself was cDNA or gDNA.

This CDR3 comprises 11 residues. Germline lookup yields CDR1 DFQATT and CDR2 SNEGSKA (reference sequence). Deletions cut 0 bases from V and 7 bases from J, with 6 bases between. Data came from immunoSEQ multiplex PCR; TCRdb stores just in-frame clones and leaves some out. The sample holds 150,000 to 200,000 clones, over 75% seen once. The chain joins TRBV20-1 to TRBJ1-1; D unclear. The sequenced material came from peripheral blood. This TCR was recovered from a man aged 60 to 75 with active or convalescent COVID-19. CDR3 sequence reads: CSARDRSEAFF. DNA of the CDR3: TGCAGTGCTAGAGATCGGAGTGAAGCTTTCTTT.